This T cell receptor (beta chain) was recorded in a study of blood T cell repertoires in COVID-19. The wider study: Acute and convalescent COVID-19 specimens originated in the United States, Italy and Spain. T cells, B-cell-depleted T cells, or PBMCs supplied cDNA or gDNA.

Only in-frame clones appear in the TCRdb table, and some are missing; sequencing was by immunoSEQ multiplex PCR. The table records 200,000 to 300,000 clones, about four fifths of them present only once. The CDR3 is made up of 12 amino acids. The germline V gene encodes CDR1 LGHDT and CDR2 YNNKEL (reference sequence). The germline V and J ends were trimmed by 6 bases and 14 bases, with 16 bases remaining between them. The TCR sequence derives from a young man who had recovered from COVID-19. Sequencing was done on a sample of peripheral blood. The chain couples TRBV3-1 (or the pseudogene TRBV3-2) to TRBJ1-4; maybe TRBD1 (5 bases). Written as DNA, the CDR3 is TGTGCCAGCAGACAATCGGGGGGGACGCTGTTTTTT. This sequence encodes CASRQSGGTLFF.